This T cell receptor beta chain was found in a study of PD-L1 blockade in urothelial cancer. Study details: Enrolled patients had been treated previously with 0 to 3 chemotherapy regimens. Whole-study findings and limits: Pretreatment TCR clonality in blood, when below the median, was predictive of better survival.

V lost 3 bases, J lost 3 bases, and 18 bases lay in between. The germline V gene has CDR1 LNHDA and CDR2 SQIVND (reference sequence). The CDR3 runs 16 residues. For this clone: Its antigen remains unknown.

The table came from immunoSEQ multiplex PCR; TCRdb's copy has only in-frame clones and leaves some out. The sample has about 39,000 clones, 80% to 90% seen once. The sample was PBMCs, taken around atezolizumab (anti-PD-L1) treatment. The chain joins TRBV19 to TRBJ2-7; tentatively, D is TRBD1 (7 bases). The source of this sequence is a man aged 60 to 75 with urothelial cancer. DNA of the CDR3: TGTGCCAGTAGTATCGTTTGGCAGGGGGGCAACTACGAGCAGTACTTC. Its protein product is CASSIVWQGGNYEQYF.